This record concerns one TCR beta chain sequence. Preparation of the TCRbeta library was carried out with unique molecular identifiers. Each CDR3 protein gets one entry after TCRdb re-called the PCR reads with MiXCR. Among 780,000 or so distinct CDR3 sequences, roughly 15% were seen once, and the ten largest hold roughly 5%. This sample is drawn from a study of T-cell reconstitution after alpha-beta-depleted transplantation in children. This clonotype was sampled from a male patient aged 10 to 17 who had a stem cell transplant for acute lymphoblastic leukemia, so the T cells may come from the graft donor. Sequenced material: PBMCs, mostly from graft donor cells, taken 360 days after TCRalphabeta/CD19-depleted stem cell transplant.

The CDR3 spells CASSQVSQLAGGWGELFF. Written as DNA, the CDR3 is TGCGCCAGCAGCCAAGTGTCGCAACTAGCGGGAGGGTGGGGGGAGCTGTTTTTT. The V gene is TRBV4-1, the J gene TRBJ2-2; 13 bases are a match to TRBD2. CDR1 is MGHRA, CDR2 YSYEKL, per germline. With V trimmed by 1 base and J by 8 bases, 10 bases remained unmatched. This CDR3 is built from 18 residues.